Below are 21 T cell receptor beta chains sequenced from a single sample in a study of cytomegalovirus exposure and HLA in healthy donors. The PCR had 60 Vbeta and 13 Jbeta primers. Measured with immunoSEQ multiplex PCR; TCRdb has only the in-frame clones, and not every one. Of some 150,000 clones detected, approximately 78% appear once; the ten largest clones hold around 7.8%. Sample: PBMCs. These receptors were collected from a woman aged 45-65 years in good health and CMV-seropositive.

The rearrangement links TRBV4-1 to TRBJ2-7; D not certain. V gave up 4 bases and J gave up 4 bases, with 11 bases separating them. The germline V gene encodes CDR1 MGHRA and CDR2 YSYEKL. The CDR3 contains 13 residues. The CDR3 DNA reads as TGCGCCAGCAGCCGCGCAACTCTTTACGAGCAGTACTTC. This translates into CASSRATLYEQYF.

The chain carries TRBV21-1 and TRBJ2-5; TRBD1, the D gene given by the table, was not confirmed from the DNA. TRBV21-1 is shown as a pseudogene. The CDR3 length is 15 residues. The CDR3 protein is CASSPRDRGQETQYF. For the CDR3, the DNA is TGTGCCAGCAGCCCTCGGGACAGGGGGCAAGAGACCCAGTACTTC.

Only one count was recorded for this clone. V usage is TRBV9 and J usage is TRBJ2-1; D is uncertain. The CDR3 totals 15 residues. CDR1 SGDLS and CDR2 YYNGEE come from the germline V gene. The V end was cut by 0 bases, the J end by 6 bases, with 13 bases between. The chain's CDR3 is CASSVGQSRGNEQFF. The CDR3 region has the DNA TGTGCCAGCAGCGTAGGTCAGAGCCGAGGCAATGAGCAGTTCTTC.

The rearrangement uses TRBV28 and TRBJ1-1; 8 positions match TRBD1. Germline V gene data show CDR1 as MDHEN and CDR2 as SYDVKM. The V gene end was trimmed by 2 bases and the J gene end by 0 bases; junction bases not matched to a gene: 5. The CDR3 covers 16 residues. In DNA form, the CDR3 reads TGTGCCAGCAGTTTAGACTGGACAGGGATGAACACTGAAGCTTTCTTT. Translating gives CASSLDWTGMNTEAFF.

V is TRBV2 and J is TRBJ1-5, with a weak D call TRBD1 (5 bases). Trimming stripped 6 bases from V and 3 bases from J, with 12 bases between. This CDR3 contains 14 residues. The V gene's germline CDR1 is SNHLY and CDR2 FYNNEI. In nucleotides, the CDR3 is TGTGCCAGCAGGTGGGGCTTTGACAATCAGCCCCAGCATTTT. Translation: CASRWGFDNQPQHF.

The chain uses TRBV7-2 and TRBJ2-1; TRBD1 aligns across 9 bases. Germline assignment: CDR1 SGHTA and CDR2 FQGNSA. The CDR3 totals 16 residues. Losses at the gene ends were 7 bases for V and 2 bases for J; bases not matched to a gene: 9. The CDR3 loop reads CASTNRRDRAYNEQFF. DNA of the CDR3: TGTGCCAGCACCAACCGCAGGGACAGGGCCTACAATGAGCAGTTCTTC.

This chain uses TRBV13 with TRBJ2-7; 13 bases agree with TRBD2. The V gene end was trimmed by 1 base and the J gene end by 4 bases; junction bases not matched to a gene: 7. The germline gives CDR1 PRHDT, CDR2 FYEKMQ (reference sequence). CDR3 length equals 17 residues. The chain's CDR3 is CASSLAGLAGEGYEQYF. Written as DNA, the CDR3 is TGTGCCAGCAGCTTAGCCGGACTAGCGGGAGAGGGGTACGAGCAGTACTTC. Based on the CDR3 plus reference TRBV13 and TRBJ2-7, the full variable domain is AAGVIQSPRHLIKEKRETATLKCYPIPRHDTVYWYQQGPGQDPQFLISFYEKMQSDKGSIPDRFSAQQFSDYHSELNMSSLELGDSALYFCASSLAGLAGEGYEQYFGPGTRLTVT.

V gene TRBV2 combines with J gene TRBJ1-5; D remains unclear. CDR3 length: 16 residues. The ends were cut back, 5 bases at V and 0 bases at J, with 14 bases in the middle. Germline CDR1 reads SNHLY; CDR2 reads FYNNEI. In DNA, the CDR3 is TGTGCCAGCAGTCCCCGGGTCTTACTTAGCAATCAGCCCCAGCATTTT. Encoded protein: CASSPRVLLSNQPQHF.

This rearrangement joins TRBV6-1 to TRBJ2-1; maybe TRBD2 (6 bases). The CDR3 covers 13 residues. V shed 4 bases and J shed 6 bases, with 10 bases lying between them. CDR1 is MNHNS, CDR2 SASEGT, per germline. The CDR3 loop reads CASSGGLINEQFF. CDR3 nucleotide sequence: TGTGCCAGCAGTGGTGGACTAATCAATGAGCAGTTCTTC.

The chain employs TRBV7-8 and TRBJ1-6; no firm D call. The CDR3 extends over 17 amino acids. Trimming removed 5 bases from V and 6 bases from J, with 20 bases in between. CDR1 SGHVS and CDR2 FQNEAQ come from the germline V gene. This CDR3 is CASSQRLWRESNSPLHF. In nucleotides, the CDR3 is TGTGCCAGCAGCCAAAGGCTCTGGAGGGAGAGTAATTCACCCCTCCACTTT.

The chain recombines TRBV2 with TRBJ2-5; 10 bases map to TRBD2. After removal of 0 bases from V and 3 bases from J, the junction contained 13 bases not matched to a gene. This CDR3 is built from 19 residues. Germline CDR1 SNHLY, CDR2 FYNNEI. CDR3 in amino acids: CASSEAAGESGRGEETQYF. The CDR3 DNA follows: TGTGCCAGCAGTGAAGCAGCTGGGGAGAGCGGGAGGGGGGAAGAGACCCAGTACTTC.

For this clone: Other DNA sequences of this sample code for an identical CDR3. The chain employs TRBV7-2 and TRBJ2-7, with D possibly being TRBD1 (5 bases). CDR3 length equals 14 residues. Trimming pared 2 bases from V and 0 bases from J, leaving 8 bases between. Germline V gene sequence: CDR1 SGHTA, CDR2 FQGNSA. The CDR3 DNA follows: TGTGCCAGCAGCTTACAGGGTAGCTCCTACGAGCAGTACTTC. This sequence encodes CASSLQGSSYEQYF.

The chain carries TRBV30 and TRBJ1-5; D is ambiguous. Per germline, CDR1 GTSNPN and CDR2 SVGIG (reference sequence). V was cut by 2 bases and J by 1 base, with 6 bases left in between. The CDR3 has 13 residues. The CDR3 region is CAWSWRSNQPQHF. CDR3 nucleotide sequence: TGTGCCTGGAGTTGGAGGAGCAATCAGCCCCAGCATTTT. Looking up the rest from reference TRBV30 and TRBJ1-5 gives the full variable domain: SQTIHQWPATLVQPVGSPLSLECTVEGTSNPNLYWYRQAAGRGLQLLFYSVGIGQISSEVPQNLSASRPQDRQFILSSKKLLLSDSGFYLCAWSWRSNQPQHFGDGTRLSIL.

The chain is built from TRBV15 and TRBJ1-2; TRBD1 matches at 10 bases. V lost 3 bases and J lost 8; bases outside the gene matches: 3. Germline V CDR1 and CDR2: LNHNV, YYDKDF (reference sequence). The CDR3 is 13 residues long. The DNA of the CDR3 is TGTGCCACCAGCAGCGGGACAGGGGACGGCTACACCTTC. Amino acid sequence: CATSSGTGDGYTF.

The chain combines TRBV5-6 with TRBJ2-5; 9 bases map to TRBD1. The junction had 2 bases not matched to a gene; V was cut back by 2 bases and J by 3 bases. The CDR3 loop spans 14 amino acids. The germline V gene encodes CDR1 SGHDT and CDR2 YYEEEE. The CDR3 here is CASSFWTGEETQYF. For the CDR3, the DNA is TGTGCCAGCAGCTTTTGGACAGGGGAAGAGACCCAGTACTTC.

The chain links TRBV7-2 to TRBJ2-7; D call uncertain. The CDR3 is 13 residues long. Per the germline V gene, CDR1 is SGHTA and CDR2 is FQGNSA. The V and J ends lost 5 bases and 4 bases respectively, with 12 bases between them. CDR3 amino acids: CASSQVQFYEQYF. The DNA of the CDR3 is TGTGCCAGCAGCCAAGTCCAGTTTTACGAGCAGTACTTC.

The table lists this clone with a count of one. This chain links TRBV27 with TRBJ1-5; a weak D match, TRBD1 (5 bases). Trimming took 2 bases from V and 8 from J, leaving 16 bases between them. This CDR3 spans 15 amino acids. CDR1 and CDR2 (germline): MNHEY, SMNVEV (reference sequence). CDR3 residues: CASSLAGRGGKPQHF. The DNA of the CDR3 is TGTGCCAGCAGTTTAGCGGGCCGGGGGGGTAAGCCCCAGCATTTT.

The genes are TRBV28 and TRBJ1-1; D perhaps matches TRBD1 (5 bases). Germline V gene sequence: CDR1 MDHEN, CDR2 SYDVKM. Trimming removed 6 bases from V and 6 bases from J, with 23 bases in between. The CDR3 length is 16 residues. DNA of the CDR3: TGTGCCAGCAGCCCACCCCTCCAGGGAGGAATCGCTGAAGCTTTCTTT. Amino acids: CASSPPLQGGIAEAFF.

The CDR3: CAWSSLGQLIPSYNSPLHF. As DNA, the CDR3 is TGTGCCTGGAGTAGCCTGGGACAGTTGATCCCCTCCTATAATTCACCCCTCCACTTT. V and J are TRBV30 and TRBJ1-6, with TRBD1 matching over 7 bases. This CDR3 region has 19 residues. After removal of 2 bases from V and 0 bases from J, the junction contained 13 bases not matched to a gene. The germline CDR1 and CDR2 sequences are GTSNPN and SVGIG (reference sequence).

CDR3 DNA sequence: TGTGCCAGCAGCCCATTACAGGGAACCAACTATGGCTACACCTTC. Protein: CASSPLQGTNYGYTF. The chain couples TRBV2 to TRBJ1-2; weak D call: TRBD1 (6 bases). CDR1 and CDR2 from the germline V gene are SNHLY and FYNNEI. This CDR3 is built from 15 residues. With 6 bases removed from V and 2 bases from J, the gap between germline ends came to 16 bases.

The chain has TRBV5-1 and TRBJ2-7; D is unclear. The germline V gene encodes CDR1 SGHRS and CDR2 YFSETQ. The germline V and J ends were trimmed by 4 bases and 3 bases, with 14 bases remaining between them. CDR3 length equals 14 residues. The CDR3 DNA sequence: TGCGCCAGCAGCCCCGGAGCAGAGAACTACGAGCAGTACTTC. This translates into CASSPGAENYEQYF.